One and the same sample provided the 32 T cell receptor beta chains below, sequenced in a study of tumor-infiltrating lymphocytes in primary liver carcinoma. Researchers drew blood RNA from unsorted whole blood and extracted germline DNA as well. A primer matching the constant region was used to make TCR beta cDNA from 500 to 600 ng of total RNA. Libraries for TCR beta were built through three nested multiplex PCR rounds, which together made up a slightly modified ARM-PCR procedure. Both of the initial two PCR rounds ran for around 10 cycles and employed TRBV1-TRBV30 forward primers alongside a C-beta reverse primer. From the multiplex PCR reads, TCRdb called clonotypes with MiXCR, one entry per CDR3 protein. The sample contains approximately 330,000 distinct CDR3 sequences, 65% of which appear only once. The sequencing input was peripheral blood. The receptors were sampled from a man aged 40-50 years with primary liver carcinoma and hepatitis B virus infection.

Points on this clonotype: This may stem from a read error, because a much larger clone lies one nucleotide away. V is TRBV6-6 and J is TRBJ1-4; the D gene is possibly TRBD1 (5 bases). Germline V gene sequence: CDR1 MNHNY, CDR2 SVGAGI (reference sequence). The CDR3 is made up of 14 amino acids. In DNA form, the CDR3 reads TGTGTCAGCAGTCCGACAGATACTAATGAAAAACTGTTTTTT. Translating gives CVSSPTDTNEKLFF.

As for this clonotype: At one of its ends the junction is not consistent with the germline gene, which may arise from a read error. As DNA, the CDR3 is TGCGCCAACAGTGAGGGACAGGGGACCTACAATGAGCAGTTCTTC. It codes for CANSEGQGTYNEQFF. The rearrangement links TRBV10-1 to TRBJ2-1, with 10 positions matching TRBD1. Per the germline V gene, CDR1 is WNHNN and CDR2 is SYGVQD (reference sequence). The CDR3 covers 15 residues.

At least ten counts were recorded for this clonotype. V and J are TRBV6-1 and TRBJ2-2; TRBD2 agrees at 9 bases. Trimming at V came to 5 bases and at J to 2 bases, leaving 6 bases not matched to a gene. This CDR3 contains 16 residues. CDR1 and CDR2 from the germline V gene are MNHNS and SASEGT. The CDR3: CASSLEREVNTGELFF. The CDR3 nucleotides read TGTGCCAGCAGTCTAGAGCGGGAGGTCAACACCGGGGAGCTGTTTTTT.

Notes on this clonotype: Germline and junction disagree at one end, which may indicate a read error. This chain links TRBV11-2 with TRBJ1-1; no reliable D call. CDR1 and CDR2 (germline): SGHAT, FQNNGV. The CDR3 spans 12 residues. This CDR3 is CASSFDHTEALF. The CDR3 nucleotides read TGTGCCAGCAGCTTCGACCACACTGAAGCTTTATTT.

Concerning this clonotype itself: It may be a read error: a sequence one base away is much more abundant. The J gene is TRBJ2-1, the V gene TRBV29-1, with unresolved D. Germline CDR1 is SQVTM and CDR2 is ANQGSEA. Trimming pared 5 bases from V and 10 bases from J, leaving 9 bases between. There are 10 residues in the CDR3. The CDR3 nucleotides read TGCAGCGTTCTTGAGAGCGAGCAGTTCTTC. Its protein product is CSVLESEQFF.

About this clonotype itself: A clone one base away is much larger, so this may be a read error. The V gene is TRBV12-3 or TRBV12-4, the J gene TRBJ1-2; D is unresolved. This CDR3 is 12 amino acids long. The CDR3 DNA is TGTGTCAGCAGTCTCCAAAACTATGGCTACACCTTC. It encodes CVSSLQNYGYTF.

This clonotype has just one count. The chain combines TRBV29-1 with TRBJ2-7; 8 nucleotides align to TRBD2. Germline loops: CDR1 SQVTM, CDR2 ANQGSEA. This CDR3 has 15 residues. The junction had 8 bases not matched to a gene; V was cut back by 3 bases and J by 1 base. DNA of the CDR3: TGCAGCGTTGAGGGGACTAGGGGGAGTTCCTACGAGCAGTACTTC. Protein: CSVEGTRGSSYEQYF.

The table lists this clonotype with a count of one. One end of the junction varies from germline; a read error may be responsible. The gene calls are TRBV6-2 or TRBV6-3 and TRBJ2-2; 7 nucleotides line up with TRBD2. The length of the CDR3 is 15 residues. Germline V gives CDR1 MNHEY, CDR2 SVGEGT. The DNA for the CDR3 is TGCGCCAGCAGTTTGCGGCGGGAGTCGACCGGGCAGCTGTTTTTT. Its translation is CASSLRRESTGQLFF.

A word on this clonotype: This could be a read error, since a much larger clone is one nucleotide away. This chain joins TRBV29-1 and TRBJ2-7, with D unclear. This CDR3 contains 15 residues. V gave up 7 bases and J gave up 0 bases, with 19 bases separating them. The germline V gene encodes CDR1 SQVTM and CDR2 ANQGSEA. The CDR3 nucleotides are TGCAGCGGCGTTACGCAGTGGCCCAGCTCCTACGAGCAGTACTTC. Its translation is CSGVTQWPSSYEQYF.

This clonotype was observed once. This could be a read error, since a much larger clone is one nucleotide away. The chain joins TRBV7-8 to TRBJ2-1; D gene unclear. Germline assignment: CDR1 SGHVS and CDR2 FQNEAQ. The CDR3 is 13 amino acids. V was shortened by 7 bases and J by 5 bases, with 12 bases between the two germline ends. This CDR3 reads CASTLWLDNEQFF. CDR3 coding DNA: TGTGCCAGCACCCTCTGGCTGGACAATGAGCAGTTCTTC.

Many counts were recorded for this clonotype. This chain connects TRBV11-2 to TRBJ2-7; D may be TRBD1 or TRBD2 (5 bases each). The CDR3 runs 14 residues. Looked up from germline, CDR1 is SGHAT and CDR2 is FQNNGV. With 3 bases removed from V and 6 bases from J, the gap between germline ends came to 15 bases. The CDR3 region is CASSLISSQGEQYF. For the CDR3, the DNA is TGTGCCAGCAGCTTGATATCTAGCCAGGGCGAGCAGTACTTC.

With regard to this clonotype: A much larger clone differs by one base, so this may be a read error. The chain recombines TRBV13 with TRBJ2-7; D is possibly TRBD1 (6 bases). This CDR3 is 14 amino acids long. Germline-derived CDR1 and CDR2 are PRHDT and FYEKMQ (reference sequence). The DNA of the CDR3 is TGTGTCAGCAGCTTTTCGGCGGCCAGGGGCGAGCAGTACTTC. Its translation is CVSSFSAARGEQYF. Filled out from reference TRBV13 and TRBJ2-7, the complete variable domain reads AAGVIQSPRHLIKEKRETATLKCYPIPRHDTVYWYQQGPGQDPQFLISFYEKMQSDKGSIPDRFSAQQFSDYHSELNMSSLELGDSALYFCVSSFSAARGEQYFGPGTRLTVT.

V gene TRBV7-6 combines with J gene TRBJ2-7; TRBD1 might be the D (6 bases). The CDR3 spans 12 residues. V lost 5 bases to trimming and J lost 8 bases, with 13 bases between them. Germline CDR1 SGHVS, CDR2 FNYEAQ. In DNA form, the CDR3 reads TGTGCCAGCAGCCTGCCCGGGGACAAGCAGTACTTC. Translation gives CASSLPGDKQYF.

Remarks on this clonotype: Since a much larger clone is just one base distant, this may be a read error. The chain carries TRBV6-5 and TRBJ2-5, with 7 bases lining up with TRBD1. The germline gives CDR1 MNHEY, CDR2 SVGAGI. Trimming took 6 bases from V and 7 from J; bases not matched to a gene: 11. The CDR3 spans 14 residues. The CDR3 reads CASRGGAVGGTQYF. In nucleotides, the CDR3 is TGTGCCAGCAGAGGGGGCGCAGTTGGGGGGACCCAGTACTTC.

With regard to this clonotype: The junction does not match germline at one end; this may be a read error. The chain recombines TRBV11-1 with TRBJ1-1; D might be TRBD1 (5 bases). This CDR3 contains 16 residues. Germline V lookup: CDR1 SGHAT, CDR2 FQDESV (reference sequence). DNA of the CDR3: TGTGCCAGCAGCTTAGTCGACGGGGGAGGGAACGCTGAAGCTTTCTTT. Amino acid sequence: CASSLVDGGGNAEAFF.

The V gene is TRBV7-9, the J gene TRBJ2-5; 7 nucleotides align to TRBD2. This CDR3 is 14 amino acids long. Germline CDR1 and CDR2: SEHNR and FQNEAQ (reference sequence). J lost 2 bases, V lost 5 bases, and 5 bases had no gene match. CDR3 in amino acids: CASSPTSRQETQYF. CDR3 in DNA: TGTGCCAGCAGCCCGACTAGCAGACAAGAGACCCAGTACTTC.

This clonotype has just a few counts. The chain couples TRBV10-1 to TRBJ2-5, with 9 bases that match TRBD2. This CDR3 spans 14 amino acids. In germline, CDR1 is WNHNN, CDR2 SYGVQD (reference sequence). Trimming cost V 2 bases and J 4 bases; bases outside gene matches: 2. The CDR3 DNA reads TGCGCCAGCAGTGAGAGACTAGCGGCAGAGACCCAGTACTTC. Its translation: CASSERLAAETQYF.

This rearrangement joins TRBV12-3 or TRBV12-4 to TRBJ2-2; D ambiguous. CDR3 length equals 14 residues. V was trimmed by 6 bases and J by 7 bases, leaving 15 bases between them. The chain's CDR3 is CASSRQEVDGELFF. The CDR3 DNA follows: TGTGCCAGCAGCCGTCAAGAGGTGGACGGGGAGCTGTTTTTT.

This clonotype was counted a single time. A much bigger clone sits one base away, suggesting this may be a read error. CDR3 DNA sequence: TGTGCCAGCAGTCGCCCGTGCTTTAATCAGCCCCAGCATTTT. This codes for CASSRPCFNQPQHF. The chain combines TRBV6-1 with TRBJ1-5; D remains unclear. Deletions cut 5 bases from V and 4 bases from J, with 12 bases between. The CDR3 sequence is 14 residues long. The germline V gene encodes CDR1 MNHNS and CDR2 SASEGT.

On this clonotype: This may stem from a read error, because a much larger clone lies one nucleotide away. The chain has TRBV10-3 and TRBJ2-5, with D unresolved. Germline values: CDR1 ENHRY, CDR2 SYGVKD. This CDR3 is 15 amino acids long. CDR3 in amino acids: CAISGSTLYQGTQYF. CDR3 DNA: TGTGCCATCAGTGGTTCCACACTATACCAAGGGACCCAGTACTTC.

With regard to this clonotype: A much larger clonotype is one base distant, so this may be a read error. V is TRBV6-2 or TRBV6-3 and J is TRBJ2-1; the D gene is possibly TRBD2 (6 bases). The CDR3 spans 16 residues. CDR1 and CDR2 (germline): MNHEY, SVGEGT. The CDR3 DNA is TGTGCCAGCAGCTACCCAGTGGGCGGGGCCCACAATGAGCAGTCCTTC. It yields the protein CASSYPVGGAHNEQSF.

J is TRBJ2-7 and V is TRBV29-1; 10 bases fit TRBD2. The length of the CDR3 is 15 residues. V lost 6 bases and J lost 4; bases outside the gene matches: 12. The V gene's germline CDR1 is SQVTM and CDR2 ANQGSEA. CDR3 sequence: CSVLRRTSGIYEQYF. CDR3 DNA sequence: TGCAGCGTGTTAAGACGAACTAGCGGGATTTACGAGCAGTACTTC.

Remarks on this clonotype: Compared with germline, one end of the junction differs, possibly owing to a read error. V gene TRBV4-3 combines with J gene TRBJ2-1; D gene unclear. This CDR3 has 15 amino acids. CDR1 is LGHNA and CDR2 is YSLEER in the germline V gene. The CDR3 nucleotides read TGTGCCAGCTGCCAAGATCTTAACTTCTACAATGAGCAGTTCTTC. Translating it yields CASCQDLNFYNEQFF.

The chain employs TRBV28 and TRBJ1-6; D not certain. CDR1 and CDR2 (germline): MDHEN, SYDVKM. CDR3 length: 14 residues. The V end was cut by 8 bases, the J end by 0 bases, with 8 bases between. This CDR3 reads CASERSSYNSPLHF. In DNA form, the CDR3 reads TGTGCCAGCGAACGTAGCTCCTATAATTCACCCCTCCACTTT.

Notes on this clonotype: Just one base apart from a much larger clone, this may be a read error. The chain has TRBV5-4 and TRBJ2-1; 9 bases map to TRBD2. This CDR3 comprises 15 residues. Germline V gene data show CDR1 as SGHNT and CDR2 as YYREEE (reference sequence). CDR3 protein: CASSLGSGSRNEQSF. The CDR3 DNA is TGTGCCAGCAGCTTGGGTAGCGGGAGCCGGAATGAGCAGTCCTTC. Full variable domain (outside the CDR3, taken from reference TRBV5-4 and TRBJ2-1): ETGVTQSPTHLIKTRGQQVTLRCSSQSGHNTVSWYQQALGQGPQFIFQYYREEENGRGNFPPRFSGLQFPNYSSELNVNALELDDSALYLCASSLGSGSRNEQSFGPGTRLTVL.

A single count supports this clonotype. This sequence may be a read error, since a much larger clone differs from it by one base. The V and J genes are TRBV10-3 and TRBJ1-1, with 9 bases fitting TRBD1. Germline CDR1 reads ENHRY; CDR2 reads SYGVKD. V was pared by 4 bases and J by 0 bases, with 3 bases of the junction left unmatched. This CDR3 spans 15 amino acids. CDR3 sequence reads: CAISVWDRVNTEAFF. The CDR3 coding sequence is TGTGCCATCAGTGTTTGGGACAGGGTGAACACTGAAGCTTTCTTT.

This clonotype was recorded at least ten times. This rearrangement joins TRBV6-5 to TRBJ2-5, with a tentative D call TRBD1 (6 bases). Germline assignment: CDR1 MNHEY and CDR2 SVGAGI. CDR3 length equals 13 residues. Trimming removed 6 bases at V and 5 bases at J, with 13 bases between. Here the CDR3 DNA reads TGTGCCAGCAGCCGGCTAAGGGGGGAGACCCAGTACTTC. It yields the protein CASSRLRGETQYF.

This chain uses TRBV4-1 with TRBJ2-7; 11 positions match TRBD2. CDR1 MGHRA and CDR2 YSYEKL come from the germline V gene. J was trimmed by 5 bases and V by 2 bases; bases with no gene match: 14. The CDR3 has 18 amino acids. The chain's CDR3 is CASSQFHIRLAGSNEQYF. CDR3 nucleotide sequence: TGCGCCAGCAGCCAATTTCATATTAGACTAGCGGGGTCTAACGAGCAGTACTTC.

With regard to this clonotype: One junction end does not reproduce the germline sequence, and a read error may be involved. This chain connects TRBV6-2 or TRBV6-3 to TRBJ2-1; 12 bases match TRBD2. CDR1 is MNHEY, CDR2 SVGEGT, per germline. The CDR3 covers 15 residues. Here the CDR3 DNA reads TGTACCAGCAGCAGACTAGCGGGGGAGGTTAATGAGCAGTTCTTC. Residues: CTSSRLAGEVNEQFF.

Of note for this clonotype: Without the conserved terminal phenylalanine or tryptophan, this CDR3 likely stems from a read error. This chain links TRBV5-4 with TRBJ1-1; TRBD1 is a possible D gene (6 bases). The CDR3 runs to 14 residues. Germline V lookup: CDR1 SGHNT, CDR2 YYREEE (reference sequence). V dropped 4 bases and J dropped 3 bases, with 13 bases sitting between them. The CDR3 nucleotides read TGTGCCAGCAGCCCGACGGGGGGCTACACTGAAGCTTTCTAT. Its protein product is CASSPTGGYTEAFY.

This clonotype was found a few times. The V gene is TRBV28, the J gene TRBJ2-5, with 9 positions matching TRBD1. The CDR3 consists of 15 residues. Losses at the gene ends were 4 bases for V and 0 bases for J; bases not matched to a gene: 3. Germline lookup yields CDR1 MDHEN and CDR2 SYDVKM. For the CDR3, the DNA is TGTGCCAGCAGTTCCGGGACAGGGTACCAAGAGACCCAGTACTTC. This sequence encodes CASSSGTGYQETQYF.

V gene TRBV5-4 combines with J gene TRBJ2-5; unclear D gene. CDR1 and CDR2 from the germline V gene are SGHNT and YYREEE (reference sequence). The V and J ends lost 4 bases and 3 bases respectively, with 10 bases between them. The CDR3 is made up of 13 amino acids. The CDR3 nucleotides read TGTGCCAGCAGCCCGGGCGGAGAAGAGACCCAGTACTTC. This sequence encodes CASSPGGEETQYF.